A single sample is the source of the 14 T cell receptor beta chains below, sequenced in a study of T-cell reconstitution after alpha-beta-depleted transplantation in children. Preparing the TCRbeta library involved the use of unique molecular identifiers. One entry per CDR3 protein, called by TCRdb with MiXCR from the PCR reads. The table records approximately 800,000 distinct CDR3 sequences, around 17% of them present only once. Specimen: PBMCs, mostly from graft donor cells, collected 360 days after TCRalphabeta/CD19-depleted stem cell transplant. These receptor sequences come from a male patient aged 5 to 17 who had a stem cell transplant for acute lymphoblastic leukemia, so the T cells may come from the graft donor.

This sequence joins TRBV12-3 or TRBV12-4 and TRBJ1-5; D possibly corresponds to TRBD1 (6 bases). V gave up 5 bases and J gave up 9 bases, with 14 bases separating them. The CDR3 spans 13 residues. DNA for the CDR3: TGTGCCAGCAGTCTGGACAGCCCCGGGCCCCAGCATTTT. Protein product: CASSLDSPGPQHF.

Many counts were recorded for this clonotype. CDR3 sequence reads: CASSPAGTSGMFSYEQYF. In DNA, the CDR3 is TGCGCCAGCAGCCCGGCAGGGACTAGCGGGATGTTTTCCTACGAGCAGTACTTC. The gene calls are TRBV5-1 and TRBJ2-7, with 13 bases fitting TRBD2. Germline assignment: CDR1 SGHRS and CDR2 YFSETQ. This CDR3 has 18 amino acids. The trim removed 4 bases at V and 1 base at J, leaving 11 bases unmatched.

This clonotype was recorded at least ten times. This chain links TRBV7-9 with TRBJ2-1, with a possible D match to TRBD2 (5 bases). From germline, CDR1 is SEHNR and CDR2 FQNEAQ (reference sequence). CDR3 length: 14 amino acids. The germline V and J ends were trimmed by 5 bases and 4 bases, with 12 bases remaining between them. CDR3 loop: CASSPPTGYNEQFF. The CDR3 DNA is TGTGCCAGCAGCCCCCCCACGGGGTACAATGAGCAGTTCTTC.

This clonotype turned up a few times. The chain has TRBV2 and TRBJ2-2; the D gene could be TRBD1 or TRBD2 (5 bases each). CDR1 and CDR2 (germline): SNHLY, FYNNEI. The CDR3 is made up of 15 amino acids. The V end was cut by 0 bases, the J end by 5 bases, with 10 bases between. The CDR3 reads CASSEALGTTGELFF. Here the CDR3 DNA reads TGTGCCAGCAGTGAAGCGCTCGGGACGACCGGGGAGCTGTTTTTT.

The chain has TRBV12-3 or TRBV12-4 and TRBJ1-5, with 9 nucleotides matching TRBD1. The CDR3 runs 17 residues. V was clipped by 5 bases and J by 1 base; unmatched bases: 9. DNA of the CDR3: TGTGCCAGCAGTCGGGACAGGGCCTGGGACAGCAATCAGCCCCAGCATTTT. It encodes CASSRDRAWDSNQPQHF.

In this sample, this clonotype turned up many times. The V call is TRBV15, the J call TRBJ2-1; D is unclear. Germline V gene lookup returns CDR1 LNHNV and CDR2 YYDKDF (reference sequence). V was cut by 0 bases and J by 1 base, with 4 bases left in between. This CDR3 has 14 residues. CDR3 in amino acids: CATSRDPSYNEQFF. The DNA for the CDR3 is TGTGCCACCAGCAGAGATCCTTCCTACAATGAGCAGTTCTTC.

V is TRBV12-3 or TRBV12-4 and J is TRBJ1-6; D gene ambiguous. The CDR3 runs to 15 residues. Between the trimmed V and J ends, which lost 1 base and 7 bases, there was a span of 11 bases. CDR3 in DNA: TGTGCCAGCAGTTTAGAGCCCATAATAAATTCACCCCTCCACTTT. Translating it yields CASSLEPIINSPLHF.

A few counts support this clonotype. The chain employs TRBV6-1 and TRBJ2-2, with 9 bases that match TRBD2. CDR3 length: 15 amino acids. Germline V gene sequence: CDR1 MNHNS, CDR2 SASEGT. V was clipped by 6 bases and J by 4 bases; unmatched bases: 6. The CDR3 DNA sequence: TGTGCCAGCAGGGGAATAGCGGGAGTCACCGGGGAGCTGTTTTTT. It is translated as CASRGIAGVTGELFF.

The sample holds many counts of this clonotype. CDR3 in DNA: TGCAGTGCAAGAAGCGGGAGGGTCACAGATACGCAGTATTTT. It codes for CSARSGRVTDTQYF. The V call is TRBV20-1, the J call TRBJ2-3; 10 bases match TRBD2. This CDR3 comprises 14 residues. J lost 2 bases, V lost 6 bases, and 5 bases had no gene match. CDR1 is DFQATT, CDR2 SNEGSKA, per germline (reference sequence).

This clonotype has only a few counts. This chain links TRBV10-3 with TRBJ1-1; D unclear. The germline V and J ends were trimmed by 2 bases and 3 bases, with 7 bases remaining between them. The CDR3 sequence is 13 residues long. Germline V CDR1 and CDR2: ENHRY, SYGVKD. The CDR3 region is CAISETWHTEAFF. The CDR3 nucleotides read TGTGCCATCAGTGAGACGTGGCACACTGAAGCTTTCTTT.

The chain recombines TRBV3-1 with TRBJ2-1; TRBD2 aligns across 12 bases. J gave up 3 bases and V 0 bases, and 6 bases lay outside the gene matches. The germline V gene encodes CDR1 LGHDT and CDR2 YNNKEL (reference sequence). The CDR3 is made up of 18 amino acids. CDR3 sequence reads: CASSQERGLAGIYNEQFF. The DNA for the CDR3 is TGTGCCAGCAGCCAAGAGCGAGGACTAGCGGGAATCTACAATGAGCAGTTCTTC.

The chain recombines TRBV27 with TRBJ2-1, with TRBD2 matching 7 bases. This CDR3 is 15 amino acids long. Germline CDR1 and CDR2: MNHEY and SMNVEV (reference sequence). The trim removed 6 bases at V and 7 bases at J, leaving 12 bases unmatched. The DNA for the CDR3 is TGTGCCAGCAGCCTAGATAGCGGGTCGAAAAATGAGCAGTTCTTC. It yields the protein CASSLDSGSKNEQFF.

This clonotype was detected many times. The chain uses TRBV3-1 and TRBJ2-5; possible D gene TRBD1, 6 bases. The CDR3 extends over 15 amino acids. Trimming left V 1 base short and J 4 bases short, with 13 bases between. Germline loops: CDR1 LGHDT, CDR2 YNNKEL (reference sequence). CDR3 protein: CASSQVPDRRETQYF. CDR3 sequence (DNA): TGTGCCAGCAGCCAAGTTCCCGACAGGAGAGAGACCCAGTACTTC.

The gene calls are TRBV7-2 and TRBJ2-7; D might be TRBD1 or TRBD2, each matching 5 bases. The CDR3 is made up of 14 amino acids. V lost 4 bases and J lost 2, with 12 bases in between. Germline V gene sequence: CDR1 SGHTA, CDR2 FQGNSA. The CDR3 nucleotides read TGTGCCAGCAGCTCCCGGGACGGGGCCTACGAGCAGTACTTC. Amino acid sequence: CASSSRDGAYEQYF.